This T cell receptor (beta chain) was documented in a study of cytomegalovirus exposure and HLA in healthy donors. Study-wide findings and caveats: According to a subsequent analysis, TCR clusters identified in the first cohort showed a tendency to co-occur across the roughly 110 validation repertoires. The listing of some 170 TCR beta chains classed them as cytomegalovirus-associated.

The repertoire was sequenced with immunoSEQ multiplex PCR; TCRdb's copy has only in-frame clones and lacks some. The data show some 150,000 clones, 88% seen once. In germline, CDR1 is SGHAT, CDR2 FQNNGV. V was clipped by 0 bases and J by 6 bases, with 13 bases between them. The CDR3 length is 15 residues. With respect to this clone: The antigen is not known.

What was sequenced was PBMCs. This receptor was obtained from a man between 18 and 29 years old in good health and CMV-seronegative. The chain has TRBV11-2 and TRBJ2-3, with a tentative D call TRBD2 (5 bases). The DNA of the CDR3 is TGTGCCAGCAGCTTAGATCTAGGGCCGGGGGATACGCAGTATTTT. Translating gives CASSLDLGPGDTQYF.